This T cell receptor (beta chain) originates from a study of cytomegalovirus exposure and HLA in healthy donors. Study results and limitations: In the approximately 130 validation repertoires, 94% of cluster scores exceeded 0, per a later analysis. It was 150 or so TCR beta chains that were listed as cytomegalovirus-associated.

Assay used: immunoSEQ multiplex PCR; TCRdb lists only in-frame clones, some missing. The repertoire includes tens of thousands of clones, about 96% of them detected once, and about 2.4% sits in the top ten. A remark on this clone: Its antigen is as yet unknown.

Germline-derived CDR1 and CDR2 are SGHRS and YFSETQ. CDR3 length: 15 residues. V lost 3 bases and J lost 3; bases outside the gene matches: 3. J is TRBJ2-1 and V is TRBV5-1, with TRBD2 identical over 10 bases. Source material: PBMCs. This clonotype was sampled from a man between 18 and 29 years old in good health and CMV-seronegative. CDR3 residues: CASSSSGSLYNEQFF. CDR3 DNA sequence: TGCGCCAGCAGCTCTAGCGGGAGCCTCTACAATGAGCAGTTCTTC.